This T cell receptor (beta chain) was retrieved from a study of T cell responses to AZD1222 COVID-19 vaccine. Whole-study context: Second-dose timings of about 4 or about 12 weeks were pooled.

TCRdb's copy holds only in-frame clones and misses some; the assay was immunoSEQ multiplex PCR. The sample has over 130,000 clones, roughly 92% seen once; the top ten hold about 4.8%. Whole-study results and caveats: The study identified only 6 or 7 AZD1222 recipients as seropositive at baseline. Clonal diversity may have been underestimated in mostly white British donors. CD4 TCRs associated with vaccination spanned spike, dominating at 160-218 and 743-854.

Note on this clone: Antigen: not known.

CDR1 and CDR2 (germline): KGHSH, LQKENI. This CDR3 region has 14 residues. Between the trimmed V and J ends, which lost 0 bases and 4 bases, there was a span of 8 bases. This chain uses TRBV18 with TRBJ2-3; D is unclear. The sequences come from peripheral blood, collected on day 0 of AZD1222 vaccination. The TCR was taken from an adult in good health. The CDR3 here is CASSPPLGSDTQYF. CDR3 nucleotide sequence: TGTGCCAGCTCACCACCTCTGGGGTCAGATACGCAGTATTTT.